This T cell receptor beta chain was sequenced for a study of CD8+ T cells in alopecia areata. Study-level results: Numerous clones, expanded in lesions, remained in scalp and blood during tofacitinib. Lesional scalp, notably in alopecia totalis/universalis, had clonality above that of normal scalp.

Sequencing relied on a cDNA template that was reverse transcribed from extracted RNA. TCRdb's table, derived via immunoSEQ multiplex PCR, lists solely in-frame clones and lacks some. The profile shows about 190,000 clones, more than 55% of them singletons. Treatment defined: oral pan-JAK inhibitor, 5-10 mg twice daily. Details on this clone: As yet, its antigen is unknown.

The CDR3 has 14 amino acids. Germline assignment: CDR1 SGHTA and CDR2 FQGNSA. V dropped 1 base and J dropped 7; count of bases not matched to a gene: 3. The rearrangement links TRBV7-2 to TRBJ2-7, with 11 nucleotides matching TRBD1. The receptor's source is a human donor with alopecia areata. The sample consisted of CD4+ T cells sorted from blood, taken at week 4, from a patient treated with tofacitinib. As DNA, the CDR3 is TGTGCCAGCAGCTTAGTAGGGACAGGGGGGGAGCAGTACTTC. It specifies CASSLVGTGGEQYF. The whole variable domain, filled in from reference TRBV7-2 and TRBJ2-7, reads GAGVSQSPSNKVTEKGKDVELRCDPISGHTALYWYRQSLGQGLEFLIYFQGNSAPDKSGLPSDRFSAERTGGSVSTLTIQRTQQEDSAVYLCASSLVGTGGEQYFGPGTRLTVT.